This entry lists 8 T cell receptor beta chains sequenced from one sample in a study of OX40 agonist ivuxolimab in advanced cancers. Sequencing used immunoSEQ multiplex PCR; TCRdb keeps in-frame clones, though not all of them. This sample has 98,000 or so clones, with more than 85% found just once. The sequencing used CD4+ or CD8+ T cells sorted from blood, collected in a trial of the OX40 agonist ivuxolimab. Receptors were obtained from an adult with an advanced solid tumor such as melanoma, head and neck, liver or kidney cancer.

V gene TRBV9 combines with J gene TRBJ2-2, with D possibly TRBD2 on 5 matching bases. This CDR3 is 13 amino acids long. Trimming shortened V by 3 bases and J by 7 bases, and 10 bases separated the two germline ends. Germline loops: CDR1 SGDLS, CDR2 YYNGEE. The CDR3 nucleotides are TGTGCCAGCAGCGCATCTAGCAGCGGGGAGCTGTTTTTT. Residues: CASSASSSGELFF.

The chain employs TRBV5-1 and TRBJ2-3; D gene uncertain. The germline CDR1 and CDR2 sequences are SGHRS and YFSETQ. This CDR3 comprises 13 residues. V shed 0 bases and J shed 6 bases, with 8 bases lying between them. CDR3 region: CASSLAPGDTQYF. CDR3 DNA: TGCGCCAGCAGCTTGGCCCCGGGCGATACGCAGTATTTT.

The chain has TRBV6-6 and TRBJ2-1; 11 bases align to TRBD2. V shed 5 bases, J shed 5 bases, and the junction held 5 bases outside the gene matches. The CDR3 totals 15 residues. The germline gives CDR1 MNHNY, CDR2 SVGAGI (reference sequence). For the CDR3, the DNA is TGTGCCAGCAGTCTTAGCGGGAGGGCCGACAATGAGCAGTTCTTC. Its protein is CASSLSGRADNEQFF.

This chain uses TRBV19 with TRBJ2-2, with TRBD2 identical over 9 bases. There are 18 residues in the CDR3. The junction had 10 bases not matched to a gene; V was cut back by 5 bases and J by 0 bases. The V gene's germline CDR1 is LNHDA and CDR2 SQIVND (reference sequence). CDR3 amino acids: CASSPRVAGEANTGELFF. CDR3 in DNA: TGTGCCAGTAGTCCCCGGGTAGCGGGAGAGGCGAACACCGGGGAGCTGTTTTTT.

This rearrangement joins TRBV7-2 to TRBJ2-5; D is perhaps TRBD1 (6 bases). The CDR3 consists of 14 residues. The germline V gene has CDR1 SGHTA and CDR2 FQGNSA. The V and J ends lost 5 bases and 2 bases respectively, with 12 bases between them. CDR3: CASSKRTAQETQYF. The CDR3 DNA reads TGTGCCAGCAGCAAGAGGACAGCACAAGAGACCCAGTACTTC.

V usage is TRBV7-9 and J usage is TRBJ2-5; possible D gene TRBD1, 6 bases. V lost 2 bases and J lost 2, with 15 bases in between. CDR3 size: 16 residues. Germline CDR1 reads SEHNR; CDR2 reads FQNEAQ (reference sequence). CDR3 sequence (DNA): TGTGCCAGCAGCTTAAGGGTCCAGGGGTTTCAAGAGACCCAGTACTTC. Protein sequence: CASSLRVQGFQETQYF. Using reference TRBV7-9 and TRBJ2-5 for the parts outside the CDR3, the full variable domain is DTGVSQNPRHKITKRGQNVTFRCDPISEHNRLYWYRQTLGQGPEFLTYFQNEAQLEKSRLLSDRFSAERPKGSFSTLEIQRTEQGDSAMYLCASSLRVQGFQETQYFGPGTRLLVL.

The chain couples TRBV7-9 to TRBJ1-2; 8 positions match TRBD1. The CDR3 extends over 13 amino acids. Per germline, CDR1 SEHNR and CDR2 FQNEAQ (reference sequence). V gave up 5 bases and J gave up 7 bases; unmatched junction bases: 6. In DNA, the CDR3 is TGTGCCAGCAGCCGAACAGGGGGAGGTGGCTACACCTTC. Translated: CASSRTGGGGYTF.

This clone was seen at least ten times. The V gene is TRBV5-1, the J gene TRBJ1-2; unclear D gene. Deletions cut 0 bases from V and 0 bases from J, with 6 bases between. CDR3 size: 14 residues. CDR1 is SGHRS and CDR2 is YFSETQ in the germline V gene. CDR3 residues: CASSLATSNYGYTF. The CDR3, as DNA: TGCGCCAGCAGCTTGGCTACTTCTAACTATGGCTACACCTTC. The full variable domain, completed using reference TRBV5-1 and TRBJ1-2, is KAGVTQTPRYLIKTRGQQVTLSCSPISGHRSVSWYQQTPGQGLQFLFEYFSETQRNKGNFPGRFSGRQFSNSRSEMNVSTLELGDSALYLCASSLATSNYGYTFGSGTRLTVV.